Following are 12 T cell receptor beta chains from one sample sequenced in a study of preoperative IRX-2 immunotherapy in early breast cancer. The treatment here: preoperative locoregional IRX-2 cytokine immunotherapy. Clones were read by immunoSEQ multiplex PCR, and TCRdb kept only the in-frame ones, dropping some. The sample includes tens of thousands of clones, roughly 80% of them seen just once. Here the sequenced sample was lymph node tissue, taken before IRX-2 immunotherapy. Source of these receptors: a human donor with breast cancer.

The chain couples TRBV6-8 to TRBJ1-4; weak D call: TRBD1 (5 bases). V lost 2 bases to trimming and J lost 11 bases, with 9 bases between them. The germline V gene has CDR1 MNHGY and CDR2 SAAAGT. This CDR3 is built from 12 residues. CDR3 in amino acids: CASSYAREKLFF. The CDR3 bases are TGTGCCAGCAGTTACGCCAGGGAGAAACTGTTTTTT.

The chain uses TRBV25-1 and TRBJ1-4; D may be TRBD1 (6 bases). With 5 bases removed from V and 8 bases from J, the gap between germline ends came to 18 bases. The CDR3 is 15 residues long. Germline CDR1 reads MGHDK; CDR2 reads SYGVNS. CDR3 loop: CASSITQGFVEKLFF. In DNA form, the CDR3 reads TGTGCCAGCAGTATAACACAGGGTTTTGTGGAAAAACTGTTTTTT.

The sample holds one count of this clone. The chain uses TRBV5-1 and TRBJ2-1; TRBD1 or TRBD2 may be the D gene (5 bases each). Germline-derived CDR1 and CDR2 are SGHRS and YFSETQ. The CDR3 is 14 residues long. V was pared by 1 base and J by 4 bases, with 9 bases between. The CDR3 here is CASSLQGPYNEQFF. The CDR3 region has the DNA TGCGCCAGCAGCTTGCAGGGACCTTACAATGAGCAGTTCTTC.

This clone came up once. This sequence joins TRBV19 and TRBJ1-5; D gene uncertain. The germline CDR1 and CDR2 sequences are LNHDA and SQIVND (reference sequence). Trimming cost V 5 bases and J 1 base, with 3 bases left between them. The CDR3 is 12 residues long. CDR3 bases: TGTGCCAGTAGTGGGAGCAATCAGCCCCAGCATTTT. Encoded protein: CASSGSNQPQHF.

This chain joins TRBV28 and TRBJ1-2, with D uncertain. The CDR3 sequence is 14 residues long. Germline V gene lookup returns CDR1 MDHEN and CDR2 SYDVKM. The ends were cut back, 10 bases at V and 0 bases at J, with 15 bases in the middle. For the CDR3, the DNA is TGTGCCACCCCCAAATCTGGGGCTAACTATGGCTACACCTTC. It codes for CATPKSGANYGYTF.

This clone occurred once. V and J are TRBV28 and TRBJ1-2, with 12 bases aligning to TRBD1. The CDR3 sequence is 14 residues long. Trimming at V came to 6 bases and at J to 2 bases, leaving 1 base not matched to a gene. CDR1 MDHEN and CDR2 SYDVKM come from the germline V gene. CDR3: CASRGTGGNYGYTF. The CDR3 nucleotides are TGTGCCAGCAGAGGGACAGGGGGCAACTATGGCTACACCTTC.

CDR3 loop: CASSELTGFPSTDTQYF. In nucleotides, the CDR3 is TGTGCCAGCAGCGAATTAACCGGCTTTCCTAGCACAGATACGCAGTATTTT. The chain employs TRBV11-3 and TRBJ2-3; D ambiguous. V lost 5 bases, J lost 0 bases, and 18 bases lay in between. CDR3 length: 17 amino acids. Germline values: CDR1 SGHNT, CDR2 YENEEA.

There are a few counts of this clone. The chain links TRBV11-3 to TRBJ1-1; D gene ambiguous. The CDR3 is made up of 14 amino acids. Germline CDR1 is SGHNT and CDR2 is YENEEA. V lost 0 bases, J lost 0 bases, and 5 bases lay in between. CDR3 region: CASSLEFMNTEAFF. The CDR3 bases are TGTGCCAGCAGCTTAGAATTCATGAACACTGAAGCTTTCTTT.

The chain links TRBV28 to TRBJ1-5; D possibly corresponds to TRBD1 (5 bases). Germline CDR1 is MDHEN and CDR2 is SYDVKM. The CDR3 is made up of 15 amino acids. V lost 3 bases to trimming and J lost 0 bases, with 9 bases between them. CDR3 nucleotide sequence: TGTGCCAGCAGTTTTTCGGGGGGTAGCAATCAGCCCCAGCATTTT. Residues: CASSFSGGSNQPQHF.

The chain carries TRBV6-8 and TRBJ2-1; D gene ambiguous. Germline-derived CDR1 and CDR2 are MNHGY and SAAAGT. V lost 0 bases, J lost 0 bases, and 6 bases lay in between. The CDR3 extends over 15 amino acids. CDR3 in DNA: TGTGCCAGCAGTTACTCAGGGTACTCCTACAATGAGCAGTTCTTC. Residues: CASSYSGYSYNEQFF.

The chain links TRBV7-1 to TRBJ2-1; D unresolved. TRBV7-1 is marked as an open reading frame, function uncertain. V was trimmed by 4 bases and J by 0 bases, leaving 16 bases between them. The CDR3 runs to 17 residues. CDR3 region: CASSLRGAAPSYNEQFF. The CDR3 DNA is TGTGCCAGCAGCTTGAGAGGTGCCGCGCCCTCCTACAATGAGCAGTTCTTC.

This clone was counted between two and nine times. The chain's CDR3 is CASSIELAGDSTHTDTQYF. The CDR3 coding sequence is TGTGCCAGTAGTATAGAACTAGCGGGGGACTCTACTCACACAGATACGCAGTATTTT. This rearrangement joins TRBV19 to TRBJ2-3; the match to TRBD2 covers 11 bases. V lost 0 bases to trimming and J lost 2 bases; unmatched junction nucleotides: 10. The length of the CDR3 is 19 residues. CDR1 is LNHDA and CDR2 is SQIVND in the germline V gene (reference sequence).